This T cell receptor beta chain appears in the sequencing data of a study of T cells in Graves' hyperthyroidism and ophthalmopathy. Broader study findings: The blood repertoire included most of the expanded thyroid clonotypes above 0.001. Ophthalmopathy and stable hyperthyroidism were told apart by a 13 V-J model. A median about 6 months before onset, the model predicted ophthalmopathy.

Calling Graves' hyperthyroidism stable meant ophthalmopathy did not progress within 18 months. TCR beta CDR3 regions were amplified from RNA transcripts. Initially, a first-round RT-PCR of the TCR CDR3 employed the HTBI primer set. Using its own MiXCR run on the multiplex PCR reads, TCRdb lists one record per CDR3 protein. In the table there are around 200,000 distinct CDR3 sequences, about 17% of which are singletons. This clonotype was recorded at least ten times. Its antigen remains unidentified. V lost 1 base to trimming and J lost 6 bases, with 21 bases between them. The CDR3 runs to 17 residues. The germline V gene encodes CDR1 MDHEN and CDR2 SYDVKM.

The sequencing sample was made of blood. The source of this sequence is a woman aged 45-65 years with Graves' hyperthyroidism. The rearrangement uses TRBV28 and TRBJ1-2, with D unresolved. CDR3 DNA: TGTGCCAGCAGTTTATCGCGTATCCCCGGACTATCGGATGGCTACACCTTC. It encodes CASSLSRIPGLSDGYTF.